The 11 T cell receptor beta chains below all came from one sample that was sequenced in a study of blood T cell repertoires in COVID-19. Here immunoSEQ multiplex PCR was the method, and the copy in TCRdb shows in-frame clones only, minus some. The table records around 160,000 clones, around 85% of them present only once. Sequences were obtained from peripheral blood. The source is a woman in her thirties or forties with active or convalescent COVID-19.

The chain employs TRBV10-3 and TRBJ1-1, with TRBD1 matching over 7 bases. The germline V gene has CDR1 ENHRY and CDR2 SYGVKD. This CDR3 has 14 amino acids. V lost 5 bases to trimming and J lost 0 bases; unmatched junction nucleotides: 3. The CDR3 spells CAISSGTVNTEAFF. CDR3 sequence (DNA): TGTGCCATCAGTTCCGGGACAGTGAACACTGAAGCTTTCTTT.

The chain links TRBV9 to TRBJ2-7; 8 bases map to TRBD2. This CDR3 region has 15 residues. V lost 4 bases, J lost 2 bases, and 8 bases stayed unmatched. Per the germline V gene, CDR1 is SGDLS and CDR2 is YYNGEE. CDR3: CASSFRAGDAYEQYF. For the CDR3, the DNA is TGTGCCAGCAGCTTTCGAGCGGGGGATGCCTACGAGCAGTACTTC.

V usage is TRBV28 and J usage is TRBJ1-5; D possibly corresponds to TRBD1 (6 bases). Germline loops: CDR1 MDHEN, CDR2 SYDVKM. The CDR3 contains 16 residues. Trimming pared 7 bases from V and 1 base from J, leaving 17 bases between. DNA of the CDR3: TGTGCCAGCACTGGGGTAGGGGGTCGGAGCAATCAGCCCCAGCATTTT. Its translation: CASTGVGGRSNQPQHF.

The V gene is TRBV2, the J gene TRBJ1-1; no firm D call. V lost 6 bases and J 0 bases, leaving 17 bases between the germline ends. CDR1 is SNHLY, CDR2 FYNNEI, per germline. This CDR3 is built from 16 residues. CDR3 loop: CASSPQSRAVNTEAFF. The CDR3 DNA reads TGTGCCAGCAGCCCACAGTCGCGGGCGGTGAACACTGAAGCTTTCTTT.

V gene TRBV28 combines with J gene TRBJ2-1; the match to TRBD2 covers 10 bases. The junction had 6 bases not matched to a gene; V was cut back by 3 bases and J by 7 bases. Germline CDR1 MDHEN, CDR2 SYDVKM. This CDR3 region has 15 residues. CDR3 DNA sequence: TGTGCCAGCAGTTTCCCTAGCGGGGGCAGAAATGAGCAGTTCTTC. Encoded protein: CASSFPSGGRNEQFF. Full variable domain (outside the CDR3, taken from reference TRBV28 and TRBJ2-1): DVKVTQSSRYLVKRTGEKVFLECVQDMDHENMFWYRQDPGLGLRLIYFSYDVKMKEKGDIPEGYSVSREKKERFSLILESASTNQTSMYLCASSFPSGGRNEQFFGPGTRLTVL.

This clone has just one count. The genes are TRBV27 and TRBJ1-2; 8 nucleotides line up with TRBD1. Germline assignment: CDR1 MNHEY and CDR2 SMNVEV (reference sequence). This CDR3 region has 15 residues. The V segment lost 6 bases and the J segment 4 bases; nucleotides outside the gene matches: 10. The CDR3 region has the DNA TGTGCCAGCAGACCCGGGACAGGAGTTACCTATGGCTACACCTTC. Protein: CASRPGTGVTYGYTF.

The CDR3 DNA sequence: TGTGCCAGCAGAACACAGGGTGGCACTAATGAAAAACTGTTTTTT. Translating it yields CASRTQGGTNEKLFF. The V call is TRBV2, the J call TRBJ1-4, with D possibly being TRBD1 (6 bases). CDR1 is SNHLY, CDR2 FYNNEI, per germline. The ends were cut back, 6 bases at V and 2 bases at J, with 13 bases in the middle. The length of the CDR3 is 15 residues.

The CDR3 sequence is CASSMRGTYEQYF. The CDR3, as DNA: TGTGCCAGCAGTATGCGGGGGACCTACGAGCAGTACTTC. The genes are TRBV6-5 and TRBJ2-7; 7 nucleotides line up with TRBD2. The CDR3 consists of 13 residues. Germline assignment: CDR1 MNHEY and CDR2 SVGAGI. Trimming at V came to 5 bases and at J to 2 bases, leaving 3 bases not matched to a gene.

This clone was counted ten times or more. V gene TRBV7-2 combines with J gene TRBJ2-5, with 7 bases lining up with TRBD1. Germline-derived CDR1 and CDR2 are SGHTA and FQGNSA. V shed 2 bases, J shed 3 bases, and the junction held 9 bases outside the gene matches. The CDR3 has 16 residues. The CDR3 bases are TGTGCCAGCAGCTTAAGAACAGGGGCCGTAGAAGAGACCCAGTACTTC. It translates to CASSLRTGAVEETQYF.

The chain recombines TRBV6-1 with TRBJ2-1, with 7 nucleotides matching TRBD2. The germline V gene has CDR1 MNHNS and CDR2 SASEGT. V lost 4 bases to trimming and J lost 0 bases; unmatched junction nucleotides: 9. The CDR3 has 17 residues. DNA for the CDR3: TGTGCCAGCAGTGGGCGGGGGACCCCCAGCTCCTACAATGAGCAGTTCTTC. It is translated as CASSGRGTPSSYNEQFF.

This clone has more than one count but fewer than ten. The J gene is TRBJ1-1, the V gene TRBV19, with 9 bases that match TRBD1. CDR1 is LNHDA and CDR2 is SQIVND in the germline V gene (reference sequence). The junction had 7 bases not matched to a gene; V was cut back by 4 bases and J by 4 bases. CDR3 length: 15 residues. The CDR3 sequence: CASSTGQGRVTEAFF. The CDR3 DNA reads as TGTGCCAGTAGTACCGGACAGGGGAGGGTCACTGAAGCTTTCTTT.